This T cell receptor beta chain was recorded in a study of tumor-infiltrating lymphocytes in primary liver carcinoma. Looking at the study overall: All patients, whether men or women, fell within 30 to 69 years of age.

Study-wide points: In tumor-adjacent and tumor-blood pairs, overlap was lower than in tumor region pairs.

Starting from about 0.5 ug of total RNA, TCR beta cDNA was produced with a primer in the constant region. Libraries for TCR beta were built through three nested multiplex PCR rounds, which together made up a slightly modified ARM-PCR procedure. The first two PCR rounds used TRBV1-TRBV30 primers with a Cbeta primer, 9 to 11 cycles each. TCRdb re-derived calls from the multiplex PCR reads in MiXCR, one entry per CDR3 protein. The table has tens of thousands of distinct CDR3 sequences, approximately 70% seen once. DNA and RNA were both co-extracted from approximately 20-30 mg of bulk tissue that had not been sorted. Those patients suffered from chronic HBV infection and were treatment-naive. Tumor samples each held over 75% viable tumor cells. Comment on this clonotype: Its antigen remains unknown.

CDR3 length: 16 residues. Germline V CDR1 and CDR2: LNHDA, SQIVND (reference sequence). V was cut by 0 bases and J by 1 base, with 12 bases left in between. The receptor's source is a man in his forties with primary liver carcinoma and hepatitis B virus infection. The chain uses TRBV19 and TRBJ1-1, with D possibly TRBD1 on 6 matching bases. The material sequenced was liver tumor tissue from sampling region 1. Specified subset: tumor region T1, superior pole. In DNA, the CDR3 is TGTGCCAGTAGTATAGATCGGAGGGGGGCGAACACTGAAGCTTTCTTT. Translating it yields CASSIDRRGANTEAFF.